What follows describes a single T cell receptor (beta chain). Its specificity is unknown. Its ends do not fully match the called genes, so a read error is possible. The germline V gene has CDR1 SGHRS and CDR2 YFSETQ. The CDR3 runs to 16 residues. This sample is part of a study of T cells after yellow fever vaccination. Study observations and caveats: Reappearance after the booster was seen for most primary-vaccination clones, at around 95% CD4 and 70% to 90% CD8. There was a possibility that FACS-sorted repertoires contained abundant clonotypes contaminating from the bulk population. Few clonotypes appeared in both CD4 and CD8 compartments.

In making TCR cDNA, 5'RACE template switching added a universal primer site and UMIs to it. TCRdb reanalysed the 5' RACE reads using MiXCR and keeps one entry per CDR3 protein. The table records a few hundred thousand distinct CDR3 sequences, 4.1% of them present only once. This sequence was found in a man aged 18 to 29 who received the YFV17D yellow fever vaccine. Source: PBMCs, taken 5 days after the yellow fever booster vaccination. The V call is TRBV5-1, the J call TRBJ1-1, with TRBD1 matching over 10 bases. The chain's CDR3 is CAGSLGPGQGYTEAFF. The CDR3 DNA follows: TGCGCCGGCAGCTTGGGTCCGGGACAGGGGTACACTGAAGCTTTCTTT.